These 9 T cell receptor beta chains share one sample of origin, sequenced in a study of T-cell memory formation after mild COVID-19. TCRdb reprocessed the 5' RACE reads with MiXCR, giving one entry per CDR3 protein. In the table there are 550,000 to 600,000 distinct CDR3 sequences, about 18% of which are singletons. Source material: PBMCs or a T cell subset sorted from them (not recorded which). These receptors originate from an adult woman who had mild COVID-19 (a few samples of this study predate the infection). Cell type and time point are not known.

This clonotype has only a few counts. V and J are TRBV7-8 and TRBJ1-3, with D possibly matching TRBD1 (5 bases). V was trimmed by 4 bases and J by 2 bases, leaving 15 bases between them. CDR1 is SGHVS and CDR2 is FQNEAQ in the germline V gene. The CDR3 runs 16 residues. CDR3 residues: CASSSRDSAAGNTIYF. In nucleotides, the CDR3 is TGTGCCAGCAGCTCTCGGGACTCCGCGGCTGGAAACACCATATATTTT.

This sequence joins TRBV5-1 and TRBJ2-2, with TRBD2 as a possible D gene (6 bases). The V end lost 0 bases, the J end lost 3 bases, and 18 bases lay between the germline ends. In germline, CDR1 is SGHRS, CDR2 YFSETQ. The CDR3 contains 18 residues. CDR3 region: CASSLALAGGVDTGELFF. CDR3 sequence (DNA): TGCGCCAGCAGCTTGGCACTCGCAGGAGGGGTGGACACCGGGGAGCTGTTTTTT.

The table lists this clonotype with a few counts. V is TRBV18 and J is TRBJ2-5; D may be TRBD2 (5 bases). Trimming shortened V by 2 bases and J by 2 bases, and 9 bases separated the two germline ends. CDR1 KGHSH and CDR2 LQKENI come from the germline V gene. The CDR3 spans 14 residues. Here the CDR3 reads CASSPELEQETQYF. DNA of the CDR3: TGTGCCAGCTCACCAGAACTAGAACAAGAGACCCAGTACTTC.

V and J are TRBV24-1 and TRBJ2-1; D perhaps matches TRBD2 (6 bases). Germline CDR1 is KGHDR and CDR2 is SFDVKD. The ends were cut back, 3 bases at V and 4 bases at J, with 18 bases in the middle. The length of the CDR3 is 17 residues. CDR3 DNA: TGTGCCACCAGTGATCCGGAGGGCAGGGACCGATACAATGAGCAGTTCTTC. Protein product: CATSDPEGRDRYNEQFF.

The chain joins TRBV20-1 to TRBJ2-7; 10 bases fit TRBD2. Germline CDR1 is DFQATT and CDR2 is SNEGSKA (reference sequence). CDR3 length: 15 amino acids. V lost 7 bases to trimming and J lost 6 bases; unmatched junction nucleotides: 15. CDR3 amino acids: CSVLRLAGDRSEQYF. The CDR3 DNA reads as TGCAGTGTTCTCCGGCTAGCGGGAGATCGGAGCGAGCAGTACTTC.

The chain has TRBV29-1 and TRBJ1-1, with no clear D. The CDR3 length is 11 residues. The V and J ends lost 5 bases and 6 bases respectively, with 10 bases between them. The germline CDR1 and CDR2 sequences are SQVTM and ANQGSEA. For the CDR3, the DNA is TGCAGCGTTCTTTTTGGCGCTGAAGCTTTCTTT. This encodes CSVLFGAEAFF. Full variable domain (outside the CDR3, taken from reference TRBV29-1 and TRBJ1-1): SAVISQKPSRDICQRGTSLTIQCQVDSQVTMMFWYRQQPGQSLTLIATANQGSEATYESGFVIDKFPISRPNLTFSTLTVSNMSPEDSSIYLCSVLFGAEAFFGQGTRLTVV.

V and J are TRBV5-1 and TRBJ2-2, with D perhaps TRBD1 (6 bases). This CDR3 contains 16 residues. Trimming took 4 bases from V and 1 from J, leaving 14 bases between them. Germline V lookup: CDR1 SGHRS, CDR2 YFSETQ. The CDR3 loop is CASSAGTLMNTGELFF. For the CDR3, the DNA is TGCGCCAGCAGCGCCGGGACACTCATGAACACCGGGGAGCTGTTTTTT.

The CDR3 reads CASSQRRGEAFF. The CDR3 region has the DNA TGCGCCAGCAGCCAAAGGAGAGGTGAAGCTTTCTTT. The V and J genes are TRBV4-1 and TRBJ1-1; no clear D. V was shortened by 2 bases and J by 7 bases, with 8 bases between the two germline ends. Germline CDR1 and CDR2: MGHRA and YSYEKL. The CDR3 is made up of 12 amino acids.

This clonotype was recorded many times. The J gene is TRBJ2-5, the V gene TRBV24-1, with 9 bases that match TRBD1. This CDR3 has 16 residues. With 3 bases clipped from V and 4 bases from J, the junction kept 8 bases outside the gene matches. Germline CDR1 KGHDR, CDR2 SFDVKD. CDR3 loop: CATSDPGTGRGETQYF. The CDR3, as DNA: TGTGCCACCAGTGATCCGGGGACAGGGAGAGGAGAGACCCAGTACTTC.